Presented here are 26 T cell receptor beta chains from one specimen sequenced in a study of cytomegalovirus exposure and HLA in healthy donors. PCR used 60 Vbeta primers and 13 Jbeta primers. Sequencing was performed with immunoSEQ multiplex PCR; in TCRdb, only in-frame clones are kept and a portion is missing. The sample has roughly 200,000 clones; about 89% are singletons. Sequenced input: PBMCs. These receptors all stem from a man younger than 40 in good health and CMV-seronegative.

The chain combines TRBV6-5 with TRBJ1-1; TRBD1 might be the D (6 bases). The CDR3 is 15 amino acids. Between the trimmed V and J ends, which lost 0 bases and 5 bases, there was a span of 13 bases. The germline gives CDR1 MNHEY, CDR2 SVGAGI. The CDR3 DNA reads TGTGCCAGCAGTTACTCCCGACAGGTCGGAACTGAAGCTTTCTTT. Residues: CASSYSRQVGTEAFF.

The CDR3 region has the DNA TGTGCCAGCAGTTACACACCAGCGACCTACGAGCAGTACTTC. Translated, it gives CASSYTPATYEQYF. The rearrangement uses TRBV6-5 and TRBJ2-7; no definite D call. The CDR3 has 14 amino acids. Germline CDR1 reads MNHEY; CDR2 reads SVGAGI. V was cut by 2 bases and J by 2 bases, with 10 bases left in between.

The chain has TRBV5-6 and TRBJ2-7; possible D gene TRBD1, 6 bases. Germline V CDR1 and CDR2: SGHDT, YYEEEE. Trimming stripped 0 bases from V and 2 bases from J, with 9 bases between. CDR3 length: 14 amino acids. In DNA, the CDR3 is TGTGCCAGCAGCTTGGACAGGGAGACCTACGAGCAGTACTTC. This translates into CASSLDRETYEQYF.

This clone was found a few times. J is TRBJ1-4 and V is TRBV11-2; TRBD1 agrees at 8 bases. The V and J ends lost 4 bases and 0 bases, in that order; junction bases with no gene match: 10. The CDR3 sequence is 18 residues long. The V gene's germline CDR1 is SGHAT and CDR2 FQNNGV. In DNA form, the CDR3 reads TGTGCCAGCAGCTCCCATCCGGGACAGGCTGCAACTAATGAAAAACTGTTTTTT. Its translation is CASSSHPGQAATNEKLFF. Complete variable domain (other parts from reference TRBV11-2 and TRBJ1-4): EAGVAQSPRYKIIEKRQSVAFWCNPISGHATLYWYQQILGQGPKLLIQFQNNGVVDDSQLPKDRFSAERLKGVDSTLKIQPAKLEDSAVYLCASSSHPGQAATNEKLFFGSGTQLSVL.

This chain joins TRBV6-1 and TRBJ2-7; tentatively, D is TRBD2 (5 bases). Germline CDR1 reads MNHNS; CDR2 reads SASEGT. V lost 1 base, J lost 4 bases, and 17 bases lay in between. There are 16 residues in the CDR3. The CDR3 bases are TGTGCCAGCAGTGAAGGCGGCGGGTTCCCCGGATACGAGCAGTACTTC. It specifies CASSEGGGFPGYEQYF.

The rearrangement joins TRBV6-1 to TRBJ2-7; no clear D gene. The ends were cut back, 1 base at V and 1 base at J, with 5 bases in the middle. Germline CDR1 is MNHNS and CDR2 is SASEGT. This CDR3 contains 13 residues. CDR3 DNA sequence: TGTGCCAGCAGTGAAGTGTCTTCCTACGAGCAGTACTTC. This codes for CASSEVSSYEQYF.

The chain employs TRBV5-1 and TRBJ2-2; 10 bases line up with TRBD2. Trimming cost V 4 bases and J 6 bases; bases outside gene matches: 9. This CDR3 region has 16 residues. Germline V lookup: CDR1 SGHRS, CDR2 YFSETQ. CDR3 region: CASSGGTSVPSGELFF. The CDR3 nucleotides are TGCGCCAGCAGCGGCGGGACTAGCGTGCCGTCCGGGGAGCTGTTTTTT.

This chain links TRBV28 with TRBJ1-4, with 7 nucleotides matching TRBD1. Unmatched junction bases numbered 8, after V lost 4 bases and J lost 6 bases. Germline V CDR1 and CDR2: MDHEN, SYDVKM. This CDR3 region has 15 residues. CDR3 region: CASSSTGVRDEKLFF. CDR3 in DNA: TGTGCCAGCAGTTCCACAGGGGTGAGAGATGAAAAACTGTTTTTT.

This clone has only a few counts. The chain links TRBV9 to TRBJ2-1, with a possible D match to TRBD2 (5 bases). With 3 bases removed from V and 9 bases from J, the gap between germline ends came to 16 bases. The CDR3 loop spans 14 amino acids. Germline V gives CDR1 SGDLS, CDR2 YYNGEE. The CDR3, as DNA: TGTGCCAGCAGCGCTGTGGGCCTCCGGGGTGAGCAGTTCTTC. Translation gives CASSAVGLRGEQFF.

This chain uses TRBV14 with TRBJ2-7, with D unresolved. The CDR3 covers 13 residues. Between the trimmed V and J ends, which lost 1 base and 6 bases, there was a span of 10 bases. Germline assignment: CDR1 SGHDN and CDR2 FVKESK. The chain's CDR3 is CASSQVRLGEQYF. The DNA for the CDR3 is TGTGCCAGCAGCCAAGTCCGCCTCGGCGAGCAGTACTTC.

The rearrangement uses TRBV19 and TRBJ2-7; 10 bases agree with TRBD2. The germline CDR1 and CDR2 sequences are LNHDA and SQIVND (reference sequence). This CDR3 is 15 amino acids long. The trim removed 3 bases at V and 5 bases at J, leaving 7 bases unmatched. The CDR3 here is CASSIYPSGSDEQYF. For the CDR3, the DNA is TGTGCCAGTAGTATTTACCCTAGCGGGAGTGACGAGCAGTACTTC.

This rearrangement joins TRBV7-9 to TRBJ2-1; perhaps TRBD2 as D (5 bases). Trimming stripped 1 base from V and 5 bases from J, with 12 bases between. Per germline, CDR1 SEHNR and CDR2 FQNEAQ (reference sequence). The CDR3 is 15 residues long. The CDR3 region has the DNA TGTGCCAGCAGCTTAGTGTTGGGAGTCCACAATGAGCAGTTCTTC. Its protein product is CASSLVLGVHNEQFF.

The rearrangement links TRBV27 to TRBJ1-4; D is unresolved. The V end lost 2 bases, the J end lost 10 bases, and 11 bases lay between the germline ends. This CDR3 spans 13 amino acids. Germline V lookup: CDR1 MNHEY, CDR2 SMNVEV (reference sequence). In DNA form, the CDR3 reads TGTGCCAGCAGTTTAGGACTAGGTGGAAAACTGTTTTTT. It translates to CASSLGLGGKLFF. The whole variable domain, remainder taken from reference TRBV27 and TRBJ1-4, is EAQVTQNPRYLITVTGKKLTVTCSQNMNHEYMSWYRQDPGLGLRQIYYSMNVEVTDKGDVPEGYKVSRKEKRNFPLILESPSPNQTSLYFCASSLGLGGKLFFGSGTQLSVL.

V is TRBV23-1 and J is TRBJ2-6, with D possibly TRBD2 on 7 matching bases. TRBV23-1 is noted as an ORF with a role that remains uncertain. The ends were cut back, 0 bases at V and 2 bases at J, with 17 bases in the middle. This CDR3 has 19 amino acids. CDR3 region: CASSQSSGGREAGANVLTF. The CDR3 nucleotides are TGCGCCAGCAGTCAATCGAGTGGGGGCCGGGAGGCTGGGGCCAACGTCCTGACTTTC.

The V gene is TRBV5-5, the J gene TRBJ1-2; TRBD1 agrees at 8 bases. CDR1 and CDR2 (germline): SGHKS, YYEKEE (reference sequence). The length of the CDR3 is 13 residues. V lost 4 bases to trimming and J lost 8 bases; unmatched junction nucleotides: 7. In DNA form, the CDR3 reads TGTGCCAGCAGCCCCCAGGGGGCCTGGGGCTACACCTTC. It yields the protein CASSPQGAWGYTF.

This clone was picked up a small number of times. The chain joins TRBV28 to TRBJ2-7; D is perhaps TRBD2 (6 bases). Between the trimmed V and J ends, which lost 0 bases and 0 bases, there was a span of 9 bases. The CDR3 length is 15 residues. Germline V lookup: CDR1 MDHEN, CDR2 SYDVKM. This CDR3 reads CASSLWEGGSYEQYF. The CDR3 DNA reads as TGTGCCAGCAGTTTATGGGAGGGCGGCTCCTACGAGCAGTACTTC.

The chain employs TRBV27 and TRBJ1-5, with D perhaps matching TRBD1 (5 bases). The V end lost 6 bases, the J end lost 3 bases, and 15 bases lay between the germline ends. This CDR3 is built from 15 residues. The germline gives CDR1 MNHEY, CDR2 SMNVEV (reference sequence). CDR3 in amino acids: CASRRADSYNQPQHF. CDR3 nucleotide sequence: TGTGCCAGCAGACGCGCTGACAGCTACAATCAGCCCCAGCATTTT.

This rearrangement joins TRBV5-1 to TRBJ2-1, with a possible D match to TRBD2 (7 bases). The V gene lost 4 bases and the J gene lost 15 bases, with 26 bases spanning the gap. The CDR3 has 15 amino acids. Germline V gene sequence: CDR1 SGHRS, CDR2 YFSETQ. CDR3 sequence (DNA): TGCGCCAGCAGCCCCGCGGGGGCCATACCCCCCTATGCGTTCTTC. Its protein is CASSPAGAIPPYAFF.

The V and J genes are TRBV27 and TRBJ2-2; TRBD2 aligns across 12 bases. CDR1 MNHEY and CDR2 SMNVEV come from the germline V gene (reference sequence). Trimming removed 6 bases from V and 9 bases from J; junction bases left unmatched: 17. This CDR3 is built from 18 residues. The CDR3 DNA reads TGTGCCAGCAGGGCTAGCGGGAGGGCCTTAATAGCTCCCCGGGAGCTGTTTTTT. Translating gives CASRASGRALIAPRELFF.

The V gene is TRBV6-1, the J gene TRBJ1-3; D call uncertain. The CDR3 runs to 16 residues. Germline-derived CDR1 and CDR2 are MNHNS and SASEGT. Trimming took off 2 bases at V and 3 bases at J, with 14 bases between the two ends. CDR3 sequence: CASSEYGVLNGNTIYF. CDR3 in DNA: TGTGCCAGCAGTGAATACGGGGTGCTAAATGGAAACACCATATATTTT.

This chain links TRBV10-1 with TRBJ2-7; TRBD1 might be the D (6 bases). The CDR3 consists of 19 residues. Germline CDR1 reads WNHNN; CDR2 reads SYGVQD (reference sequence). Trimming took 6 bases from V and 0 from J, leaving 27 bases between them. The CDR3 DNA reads TGCGCCAGCAGCCCCCGTACCCCCACCGGGACACCGAGCTCCTACGAGCAGTACTTC. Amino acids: CASSPRTPTGTPSSYEQYF.

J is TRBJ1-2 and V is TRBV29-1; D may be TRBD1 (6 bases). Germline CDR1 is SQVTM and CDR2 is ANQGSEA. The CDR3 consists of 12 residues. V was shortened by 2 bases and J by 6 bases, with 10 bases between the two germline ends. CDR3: CSVERGIDGYTF. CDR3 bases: TGCAGCGTTGAAAGGGGGATAGATGGCTACACCTTC.

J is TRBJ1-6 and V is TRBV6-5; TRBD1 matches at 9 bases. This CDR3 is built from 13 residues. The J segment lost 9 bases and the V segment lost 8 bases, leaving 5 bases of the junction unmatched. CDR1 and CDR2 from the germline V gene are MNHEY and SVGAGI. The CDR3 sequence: CASRGQGPSPLHF. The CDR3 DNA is TGTGCCAGCCGGGGACAGGGTCCTTCACCCCTCCACTTT.

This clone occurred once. For the CDR3, the DNA is TGTGCCAGCAGCTTACGGACGGGGAATTCACCCCTCCACTTT. Translated, it gives CASSLRTGNSPLHF. The rearrangement uses TRBV5-6 and TRBJ1-6; D not certain. Germline CDR1 is SGHDT and CDR2 is YYEEEE. The ends were cut back, 2 bases at V and 7 bases at J, with 10 bases in the middle. The CDR3 covers 14 residues.

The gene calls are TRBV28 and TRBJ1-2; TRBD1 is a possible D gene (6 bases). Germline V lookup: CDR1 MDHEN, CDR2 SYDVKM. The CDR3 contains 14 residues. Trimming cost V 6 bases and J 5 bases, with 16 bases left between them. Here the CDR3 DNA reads TGTGCCAGCAGGAGGACGGACAGCCTATATGGCTACACCTTC. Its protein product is CASRRTDSLYGYTF.

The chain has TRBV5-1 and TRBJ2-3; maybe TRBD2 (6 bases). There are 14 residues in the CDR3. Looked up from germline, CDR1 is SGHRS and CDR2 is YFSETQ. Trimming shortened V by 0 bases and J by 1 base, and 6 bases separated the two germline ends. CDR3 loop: CASSLGEGTDTQYF. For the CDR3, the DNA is TGCGCCAGCAGCTTGGGGGAGGGCACAGATACGCAGTATTTT.